The 15 T cell receptor beta chains reported below all come from one sample, sequenced in a study of T cell responses to AZD1222 COVID-19 vaccine. Some clones are missing from TCRdb's copy, which holds only in-frame ones; the method was immunoSEQ multiplex PCR. The sample records just over 150,000 clones, 85% to 95% being singletons. The material was peripheral blood, obtained 28 days after the second AZD1222 dose. These receptors all stem from an adult who received the AZD1222 COVID-19 vaccine.

The chain recombines TRBV6-1 with TRBJ1-1; no clear D gene. The CDR3 extends over 16 amino acids. Germline loops: CDR1 MNHNS, CDR2 SASEGT. The V end was cut by 3 bases, the J end by 1 base, with 15 bases between. The CDR3 spells CASSDDPLWGNTEAFF. CDR3 bases: TGTGCCAGCAGTGACGATCCCCTCTGGGGGAACACTGAAGCTTTCTTT.

This sequence joins TRBV13 and TRBJ1-4; D is undetermined. The V and J ends lost 3 bases and 0 bases respectively, with 8 bases between them. From germline, CDR1 is PRHDT and CDR2 FYEKMQ (reference sequence). The CDR3 is 15 residues long. The CDR3 loop is CASSFGRATNEKLFF. DNA of the CDR3: TGTGCCAGCAGCTTCGGCCGTGCAACTAATGAAAAACTGTTTTTT.

This clone was counted at least ten times. J is TRBJ1-4 and V is TRBV7-9; 7 bases line up with TRBD1. The CDR3 has 15 amino acids. From germline, CDR1 is SEHNR and CDR2 FQNEAQ (reference sequence). Trimming took 6 bases from V and 7 from J; bases not matched to a gene: 11. The CDR3 DNA is TGTGCCAGCAGTAGTAACAGGGGCGGAGCTGAAAAACTGTTTTTT. It is translated as CASSSNRGGAEKLFF.

The rearrangement links TRBV7-9 to TRBJ2-3; TRBD1 agrees at 8 bases. Trimming cost V 4 bases and J 2 bases; bases outside gene matches: 11. The CDR3 totals 17 residues. CDR1 and CDR2 from the germline V gene are SEHNR and FQNEAQ (reference sequence). The CDR3 sequence is CASSSFPDRDITDTQYF. In DNA, the CDR3 is TGTGCCAGCAGCTCCTTTCCGGACAGGGACATCACAGATACGCAGTATTTT.

The table lists this clone with a few counts. V and J are TRBV5-6 and TRBJ1-6; D unclear. Per the germline V gene, CDR1 is SGHDT and CDR2 is YYEEEE. V shed 0 bases and J shed 7 bases, with 5 bases lying between them. The CDR3 loop spans 13 amino acids. The CDR3 DNA follows: TGTGCCAGCAGCTTGGCGGGGAATTCACCCCTCCACTTT. Amino acids: CASSLAGNSPLHF.

This chain connects TRBV4-1 to TRBJ2-7; D is possibly TRBD2 (6 bases). Per the germline V gene, CDR1 is MGHRA and CDR2 is YSYEKL. The CDR3 length is 17 residues. Trimming took 4 bases from V and 2 from J, leaving 21 bases between them. CDR3 nucleotides: TGCGCCAGCAGCCTAATCCTGCCGGGACTCAAAGCCTACGAGCAGTACTTC. Translated: CASSLILPGLKAYEQYF.

The V call is TRBV14, the J call TRBJ2-7; a possible D gene is TRBD1 (6 bases). The ends were cut back, 4 bases at V and 2 bases at J, with 15 bases in the middle. CDR3 length: 15 amino acids. Germline CDR1 and CDR2: SGHDN and FVKESK. The CDR3 DNA reads as TGTGCCAGCAGCCGGATCGGGACAAGGGCCTACGAGCAGTACTTC. It codes for CASSRIGTRAYEQYF.

The chain joins TRBV28 to TRBJ1-6; D unclear. Germline CDR1 and CDR2: MDHEN and SYDVKM. V lost 6 bases, J lost 9 bases, and 12 bases lay in between. The CDR3 length is 13 residues. CDR3 residues: CASRPQIGSPLHF. The CDR3 nucleotides are TGTGCCAGCAGGCCCCAAATCGGTTCACCCCTCCACTTT.

The chain recombines TRBV12-3 or TRBV12-4 with TRBJ2-1; D remains unclear. Trimming removed 2 bases at V and 9 bases at J, with 5 bases between. The CDR3 totals 11 residues. For the CDR3, the DNA is TGTGCCAGCAGTTTAATAGGTGAGCAGTTCTTC. Translation gives CASSLIGEQFF.

V and J are TRBV4-1 and TRBJ2-2; no clear D. Germline V gene data show CDR1 as MGHRA and CDR2 as YSYEKL. The CDR3 is made up of 14 amino acids. V lost 0 bases and J 7 bases, leaving 9 bases between the germline ends. CDR3 loop: CASSQDASIGELFF. The CDR3 bases are TGCGCCAGCAGCCAAGATGCGTCAATCGGGGAGCTGTTTTTT.

The V call is TRBV14, the J call TRBJ1-3; D is ambiguous. The CDR3 is 13 amino acids. Germline values: CDR1 SGHDN, CDR2 FVKESK. The V end was cut by 4 bases, the J end by 0 bases, with 4 bases between. CDR3 nucleotide sequence: TGTGCCAGCAGCCTGGGCTCTGGAAACACCATATATTTT. Its protein is CASSLGSGNTIYF.

J is TRBJ1-5 and V is TRBV30; D is uncertain. The CDR3 runs to 16 residues. The germline V gene encodes CDR1 GTSNPN and CDR2 SVGIG (reference sequence). V lost 0 bases to trimming and J lost 0 bases, with 12 bases between them. The CDR3 DNA reads as TGTGCCTGGAGTGTACTATCAGGAACTAGCAATCAGCCCCAGCATTTT. It specifies CAWSVLSGTSNQPQHF.

This chain links TRBV5-1 with TRBJ1-4; weak D call: TRBD1 (5 bases). V lost 2 bases and J lost 7, with 12 bases in between. CDR3 length: 14 residues. Germline V gene sequence: CDR1 SGHRS, CDR2 YFSETQ. The CDR3 loop is CASSFQDIGEKLFF. The CDR3 DNA follows: TGCGCCAGCAGCTTCCAGGACATCGGTGAAAAACTGTTTTTT.

This rearrangement joins TRBV19 to TRBJ1-5; tentatively, D is TRBD1 (6 bases). Germline assignment: CDR1 LNHDA and CDR2 SQIVND (reference sequence). Trimming shortened V by 8 bases and J by 3 bases, and 11 bases separated the two germline ends. The CDR3 has 13 amino acids. CDR3 region: CASRDNNNQPQHF. DNA for the CDR3: TGTGCCAGTCGGGACAACAACAATCAGCCCCAGCATTTT.

The chain uses TRBV7-9 and TRBJ1-5, with D unclear. Trimming took off 5 bases at V and 0 bases at J, with 17 bases between the two ends. CDR1 is SEHNR, CDR2 FQNEAQ, per germline (reference sequence). The CDR3 has 17 residues. CDR3 sequence: CASSRDTWGNSNQPQHF. CDR3 bases: TGTGCCAGCAGCCGAGATACGTGGGGAAATAGCAATCAGCCCCAGCATTTT.